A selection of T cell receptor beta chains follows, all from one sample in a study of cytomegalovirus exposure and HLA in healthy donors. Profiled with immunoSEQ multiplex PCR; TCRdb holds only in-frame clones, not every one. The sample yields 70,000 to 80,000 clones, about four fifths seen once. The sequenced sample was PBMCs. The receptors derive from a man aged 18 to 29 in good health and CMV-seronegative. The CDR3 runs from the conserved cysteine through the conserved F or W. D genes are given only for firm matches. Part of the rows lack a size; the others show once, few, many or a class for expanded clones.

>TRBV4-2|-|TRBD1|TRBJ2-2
CASSQVDRGYTGELFF
TGTGCCAGCAGCCAAGTGGACAGGGGATACACCGGGGAGCTGTTTTTT
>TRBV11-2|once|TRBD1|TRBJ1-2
CASSPRQGQHTF
TGTGCCAGCAGCCCCAGACAGGGGCAGCACACCTTC
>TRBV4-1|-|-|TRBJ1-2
CASSQVGSGLYGYTF
TGCGCCAGCAGCCAAGTTGGTTCAGGTCTTTATGGCTACACCTTC
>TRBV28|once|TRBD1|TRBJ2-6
CASSDRDRGTGANVLTF
TGTGCCAGCAGTGACCGGGACAGGGGAACTGGGGCCAACGTCCTGACTTTC
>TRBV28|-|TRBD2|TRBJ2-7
CALPGGLAGSSSYEQYF
TGTGCTCTCCCCGGGGGGCTAGCGGGTTCGAGCTCCTACGAGCAGTACTTC
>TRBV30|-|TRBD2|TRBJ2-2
CAWSVLAGGTGELFF
TGTGCCTGGAGTGTACTAGCGGGAGGTACCGGGGAGCTGTTTTTT
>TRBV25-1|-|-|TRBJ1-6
CASSELAPTNSPLHF
TGTGCCAGCAGTGAATTGGCTCCCACTAATTCACCCCTCCACTTT
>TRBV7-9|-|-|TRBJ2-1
CASSFGRVDEQFF
TGTGCCAGCAGCTTTGGCAGGGTGGATGAGCAGTTCTTC
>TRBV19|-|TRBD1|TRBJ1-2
CASNYPGTAYGYTF
TGTGCCAGTAATTATCCCGGGACAGCCTATGGCTACACCTTC
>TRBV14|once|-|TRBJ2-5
CASSQGGRGWGETQYF
TGTGCCAGCAGCCAAGGTGGCAGGGGCTGGGGAGAGACCCAGTACTTC
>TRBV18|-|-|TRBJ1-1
CASSPPGDRPEAFF
TGTGCCAGCTCACCACCCGGGGATCGTCCTGAAGCTTTCTTT
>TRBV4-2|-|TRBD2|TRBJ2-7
CASSQVGSGGNPSSYEQYF
TGTGCCAGCAGCCAAGTTGGTAGCGGGGGGAATCCTAGCTCCTACGAGCAGTACTTC
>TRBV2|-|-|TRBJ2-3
CASSDTTIGLSQYF
TGTGCCAGCAGTGACACCACCATCGGTTTGTCGCAGTATTTT
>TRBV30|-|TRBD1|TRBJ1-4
CAWRHAGTGGGKLFF
TGTGCCTGGAGACATGCCGGGACAGGGGGAGGAAAACTGTTTTTT
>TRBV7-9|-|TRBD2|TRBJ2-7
CASSFISGGVSEQYF
TGTGCCAGCAGCTTCATCAGCGGGGGGGTTTCCGAGCAGTACTTC
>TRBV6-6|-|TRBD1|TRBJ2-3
CASRGQGATDTQYF
TGTGCCAGCAGGGGACAGGGGGCAACAGATACGCAGTATTTT
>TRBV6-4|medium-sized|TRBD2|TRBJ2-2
CASGTSGGNTGELFF
TGTGCCAGCGGGACTAGCGGGGGGAACACCGGGGAGCTGTTTTTT
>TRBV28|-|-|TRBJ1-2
CASSPRDRPMGGYTF
TGTGCCAGCAGTCCGCGGGACCGACCTATGGGTGGCTACACCTTC
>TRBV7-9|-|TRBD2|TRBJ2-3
CASSPPGLAGGPLDTQYF
TGTGCCAGCAGCCCCCCGGGACTAGCGGGAGGGCCTTTGGATACGCAGTATTTT
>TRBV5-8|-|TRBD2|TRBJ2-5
CASSRGTSAQKETQYF
TGTGCCAGCAGCCGGGGGACTAGCGCTCAGAAAGAGACCCAGTACTTC
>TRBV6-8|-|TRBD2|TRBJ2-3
CASSKNRGQVGGRGTDTQYF
TGTGCCAGCAGCAAAAACAGGGGTCAAGTGGGCGGGAGGGGCACAGATACGCAGTATTTT
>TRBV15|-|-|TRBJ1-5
CATSTRGGNQPQHF
TGTGCCACCAGCACCAGGGGCGGAAATCAGCCCCAGCATTTT
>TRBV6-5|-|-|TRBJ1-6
CASSTGQLLHF
TGTGCCAGCAGTACGGGACAACTCCTCCACTTT
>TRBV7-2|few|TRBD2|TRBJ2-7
CASSLGEGLHEQYF
TGTGCCAGCAGCCTGGGGGAGGGTTTACACGAGCAGTACTTC
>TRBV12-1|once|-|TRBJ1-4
CASSFTDRGLFNEKLFF
TGTGCCAGCAGTTTCACGGACAGGGGGCTTTTTAATGAAAAACTGTTTTTT
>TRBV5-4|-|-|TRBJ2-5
CASTLGPVLQETQYF
TGTGCCAGCACACTGGGGCCAGTCCTTCAAGAGACCCAGTACTTC
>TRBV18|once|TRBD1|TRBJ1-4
CASSPLRDSGEKLFF
TGTGCCAGCTCACCCCTTCGGGACAGCGGGGAAAAACTGTTTTTT
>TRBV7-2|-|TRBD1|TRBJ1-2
CASSPGQAMGGYTF
TGTGCCAGCAGCCCGGGACAGGCCATGGGTGGCTACACCTTC
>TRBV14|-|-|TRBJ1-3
CASSQRTGRSSGNTIYF
TGTGCCAGCAGCCAAAGAACGGGAAGGAGCTCTGGAAACACCATATATTTT
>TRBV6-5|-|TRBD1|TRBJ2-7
CASTETGKLSYEQYF
TGTGCCAGCACAGAGACAGGGAAACTATCCTACGAGCAGTACTTC
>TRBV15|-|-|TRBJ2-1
CATSRGREPYNEQFF
TGTGCCACCAGCAGGGGTAGGGAGCCCTACAATGAGCAGTTCTTC
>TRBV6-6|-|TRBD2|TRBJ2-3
CASSYILASFTDTQYF
TGTGCCAGCAGTTACATACTAGCGTCTTTCACAGATACGCAGTATTTT